This T cell receptor beta chain was retrieved from a study of OX40 agonist ivuxolimab in advanced cancers. This CDR3 has 15 residues. Unmatched junction bases numbered 4, after V lost 0 bases and J lost 9 bases. From germline, CDR1 is SGHRS and CDR2 YFSETQ. Using immunoSEQ multiplex PCR, the repertoire was profiled, and TCRdb retains in-frame clones only, with some absent. The table includes under 85,000 clones, about 85% detected once. The V and J genes are TRBV5-1 and TRBJ2-2, with 11 bases matching TRBD1. The sequence came from an adult with an advanced solid tumor such as melanoma, head and neck, liver or kidney cancer. Material: CD4+ or CD8+ T cells sorted from blood, obtained in a trial of the OX40 agonist ivuxolimab. The CDR3 here is CASSLGDRGSRELFF. The CDR3 nucleotides read TGCGCCAGCAGCTTGGGGGACAGGGGGTCCAGGGAGCTGTTTTTT.